The sequence of this T cell receptor beta chain was determined in a study of cytomegalovirus exposure and HLA in healthy donors. The PCR had 60 Vbeta and 13 Jbeta primers. The assay was immunoSEQ multiplex PCR, and TCRdb's table has in-frame clones only and misses some. Of about 98,000 clones listed, roughly 70% are singletons. Unmatched junction bases numbered 6, after V lost 7 bases and J lost 7 bases. The germline gives CDR1 LNHDA, CDR2 SQIVND (reference sequence). This CDR3 is built from 13 residues. The chain is built from TRBV19 and TRBJ2-1; 8 bases map to TRBD1. This TCR was recovered from a middle-aged man in good health and CMV-seronegative. The specimen sequenced was PBMCs. In DNA form, the CDR3 reads TGTGCCAGTAAAAGACAGGGGATTAATGAGCAGTTCTTC. Protein product: CASKRQGINEQFF.